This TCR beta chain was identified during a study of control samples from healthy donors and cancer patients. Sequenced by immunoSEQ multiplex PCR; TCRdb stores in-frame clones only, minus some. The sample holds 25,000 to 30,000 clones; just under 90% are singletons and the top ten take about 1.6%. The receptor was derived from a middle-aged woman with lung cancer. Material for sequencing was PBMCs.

The CDR3 region has the DNA TGCGCCAGCAGCCAAGACCGAATCGGCTCTCGAACTGAAGCTTTCTTT. Translating gives CASSQDRIGSRTEAFF. The gene calls are TRBV4-3 and TRBJ1-1; unclear D gene. Germline assignment: CDR1 LGHNA and CDR2 YSLEER. V was cut by 0 bases and J by 5 bases, with 16 bases left in between. The CDR3 consists of 16 residues.